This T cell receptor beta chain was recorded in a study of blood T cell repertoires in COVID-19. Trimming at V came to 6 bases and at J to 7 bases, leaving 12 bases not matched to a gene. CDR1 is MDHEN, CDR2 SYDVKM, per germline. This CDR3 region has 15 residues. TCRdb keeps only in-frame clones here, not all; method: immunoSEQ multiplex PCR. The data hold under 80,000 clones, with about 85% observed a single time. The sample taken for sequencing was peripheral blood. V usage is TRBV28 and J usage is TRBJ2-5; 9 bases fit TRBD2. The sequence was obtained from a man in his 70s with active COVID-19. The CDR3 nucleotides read TGTGCCAGCAGCCCCAGCGGGAGGCCCCACGGGACCCAGTACTTC. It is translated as CASSPSGRPHGTQYF.